This TCR beta chain was found in a study of cytomegalovirus exposure and HLA in healthy donors. This clone was seen only once. The PCR contained 60 Vbeta and 13 Jbeta primers. Here immunoSEQ multiplex PCR was the method, and the copy in TCRdb shows in-frame clones only, minus some. The sample lists some 190,000 clones; roughly 80% were seen once. The specimen was PBMCs. The TCR originated in a girl aged 10-17 years in good health and CMV-seropositive.

The CDR3 is CSVGSQETQYF. CDR3 DNA: TGCAGCGTTGGCAGCCAAGAGACCCAGTACTTC. V gene TRBV29-1 combines with J gene TRBJ2-5, with D hard to call. The V and J ends lost 4 bases and 1 base respectively, with 4 bases between them. This CDR3 is 11 amino acids long. Germline CDR1 is SQVTM and CDR2 is ANQGSEA.